Below are 29 T cell receptor beta chains sequenced from a single sample in a study of blood T cells in healthy people across ages. Sample-barcoded 5' priming and a J-beta primer mix drove a second PCR of roughly 6 to 12 cycles. A single record per CDR3 protein comes from TCRdb applying MiXCR to the 5' RACE reads. Among around 1.7 million distinct CDR3 sequences, roughly 30% were seen once, and the ten largest hold roughly 8.2%. The sample comprised blood. Receptor source: a woman in her twenties or thirties in good health.

This rearrangement joins TRBV9 to TRBJ1-2, with 7 bases identical to TRBD1. The V segment lost 4 bases and the J segment 5 bases; nucleotides outside the gene matches: 11. The V gene's germline CDR1 is SGDLS and CDR2 YYNGEE. This CDR3 is 15 amino acids long. The CDR3 DNA is TGTGCCAGCAGCCGAGGGGGCACCCAGACATATGGCTACACCTTC. Translation gives CASSRGGTQTYGYTF. The complete variable domain, with remaining parts taken from reference TRBV9 and TRBJ1-2, reads DSGVTQTPKHLITATGQRVTLRCSPRSGDLSVYWYQQSLDQGLQFLIQYYNGEERAKGNILERFSAQQFPDLHSELNLSSLELGDSALYFCASSRGGTQTYGYTFGSGTRLTVV.

This clonotype was found many times. V gene TRBV7-6 combines with J gene TRBJ1-2; D not certain. CDR1 is SGHVS and CDR2 is FNYEAQ in the germline V gene. V lost 1 base to trimming and J lost 8 bases, with 14 bases between them. CDR3 length: 14 amino acids. CDR3 nucleotide sequence: TGTGCCAGCAGCTTAGGCCAAAGGGAGGGCGGCTACACCTTC. It yields the protein CASSLGQREGGYTF. Together with reference TRBV7-6 and TRBJ1-2, the CDR3 gives the full variable domain: GAGVSQSPRYKVTKRGQDVALRCDPISGHVSLYWYRQALGQGPEFLTYFNYEAQQDKSGLPNDRFSAERPEGSISTLTIQRTEQRDSAMYRCASSLGQREGGYTFGSGTRLTVV.

The CDR3 region has the DNA TGCAGCGTTGAAAGTGTCTCAGGGAACTATGGCTACACCTTC. It translates to CSVESVSGNYGYTF. The chain is built from TRBV29-1 and TRBJ1-2, with D possibly matching TRBD1 (5 bases). Trimming removed 2 bases at V and 2 bases at J, with 12 bases between. The CDR3 sequence is 14 residues long. The germline V gene has CDR1 SQVTM and CDR2 ANQGSEA.

This clonotype was counted once. The chain uses TRBV7-6 and TRBJ2-7; the D gene is possibly TRBD2 (5 bases). The J call could be wrong; TRBJ2-5 is a better fit for the DNA end. Germline values: CDR1 SGHVS, CDR2 FNYEAQ. This CDR3 has 13 residues. CDR3 DNA sequence: TGTGCCAGCAGCTTTTACGGGGAAGAGACCCAGTACTTC. Protein product: CASSFYGEETQYF.

This clonotype was recorded a few times. The chain couples TRBV5-1 to TRBJ2-6; 12 bases match TRBD1. V shed 7 bases and J 2 bases; nucleotides not matched to a gene: 13. Germline CDR1 is SGHRS and CDR2 is YFSETQ. This CDR3 region has 19 residues. DNA for the CDR3: TGCGCCAGCGGTACCCGGGGACAGGGGGCTGAGCCTGGGGCCAACGTCCTGACTTTC. Its protein product is CASGTRGQGAEPGANVLTF. Full variable domain (outside the CDR3, taken from reference TRBV5-1 and TRBJ2-6): KAGVTQTPRYLIKTRGQQVTLSCSPISGHRSVSWYQQTPGQGLQFLFEYFSETQRNKGNFPGRFSGRQFSNSRSEMNVSTLELGDSALYLCASGTRGQGAEPGANVLTFGAGSRLTVL.

V gene TRBV5-4 combines with J gene TRBJ2-7; no clear D. Trimming left V 4 bases short and J 1 base short, with 9 bases between. This CDR3 spans 13 amino acids. Looked up from germline, CDR1 is SGHNT and CDR2 is YYREEE (reference sequence). The CDR3 coding sequence is TGTGCCAGCAGCGTACATAAATCCTACGAGCAGTACTTC. Translated, it gives CASSVHKSYEQYF.

J is TRBJ2-5 and V is TRBV20-1; D not certain. Trimming pared 0 bases from V and 8 bases from J, leaving 10 bases between. Looked up from germline, CDR1 is DFQATT and CDR2 is SNEGSKA (reference sequence). The CDR3 covers 12 residues. The CDR3 sequence is CSARESTGTQYF. The CDR3 DNA sequence: TGCAGTGCTAGAGAGTCGACCGGAACCCAGTACTTC.

V gene TRBV27 combines with J gene TRBJ2-5; 7 positions agree with TRBD2. V was pared by 4 bases and J by 1 base, with 12 bases of the junction left unmatched. Germline loops: CDR1 MNHEY, CDR2 SMNVEV (reference sequence). The CDR3 loop spans 17 amino acids. The CDR3 loop reads CASSSLGGGGLQETQYF. The DNA for the CDR3 is TGTGCCAGCAGTTCCCTAGGCGGGGGTGGCCTCCAAGAGACCCAGTACTTC.

Turning to this clonotype: This may stem from a read error, because a much larger clone lies one nucleotide away. This chain uses TRBV6-4 with TRBJ2-1; tentatively, D is TRBD1 (6 bases). The CDR3 extends over 16 amino acids. Germline lookup yields CDR1 MRHNA and CDR2 SNTAGT. V was trimmed by 5 bases and J by 0 bases, leaving 14 bases between them. For the CDR3, the DNA is TGTGCCAGCAGTCCCACAGGGCCCAGCTCCTACAATGAGCAGTTCTTC. Protein: CASSPTGPSSYNEQFF.

The chain uses TRBV6-5 and TRBJ2-4, with D possibly TRBD2 on 6 matching bases. The J call may be faulty, since TRBJ2-7 better matches the DNA end. This CDR3 is 14 amino acids long. Germline CDR1 and CDR2: MNHEY and SVGAGI. The CDR3 bases are TGTGCCAGCAGACCCCTGGGGGACTTTGGCGAGCAGTACTTC. Translation: CASRPLGDFGEQYF.

The CDR3 is CASSLAGYQGAFF. The CDR3 DNA follows: TGTGCCAGCAGCTTAGCTGGGTACCAGGGGGCTTTCTTT. The chain employs TRBV7-2 and TRBJ1-1, with D tentatively TRBD1 (6 bases). Deletions cut 0 bases from V and 11 bases from J, with 13 bases between. The CDR3 consists of 13 residues. Germline loops: CDR1 SGHTA, CDR2 FQGNSA. Full variable domain (remainder filled in from reference TRBV7-2 and TRBJ1-1): GAGVSQSPSNKVTEKGKDVELRCDPISGHTALYWYRQSLGQGLEFLIYFQGNSAPDKSGLPSDRFSAERTGGSVSTLTIQRTQQEDSAVYLCASSLAGYQGAFFGQGTRLTVV.

In regard to this clonotype: The junction shows a germline mismatch at one end, possibly a read error. The chain uses TRBV30 and TRBJ2-3; 10 nucleotides match TRBD2. Looked up from germline, CDR1 is GTSNPN and CDR2 is SVGIG (reference sequence). The CDR3 spans 14 residues. The CDR3 loop reads CAWRGLAATDAQYF. Here the CDR3 DNA reads TGTGCCTGGAGAGGACTAGCGGCCACAGATGCGCAGTATTTT. Looking up the rest from reference TRBV30 and TRBJ2-3 gives the full variable domain: SQTIHQWPATLVQPVGSPLSLECTVEGTSNPNLYWYRQAAGRGLQLLFYSVGIGQISSEVPQNLSASRPQDRQFILSSKKLLLSDSGFYLCAWRGLAATDAQYFGPGTRLTVL.

The chain is built from TRBV24-1 and TRBJ2-1; possibly TRBD1 for D (5 bases). The germline V gene has CDR1 KGHDR and CDR2 SFDVKD. The CDR3 runs to 18 residues. The ends were cut back, 4 bases at V and 0 bases at J, with 18 bases in the middle. This CDR3 reads CATSDPTDQFSSYNEQFF. In DNA, the CDR3 is TGTGCCACCAGTGACCCGACAGACCAGTTCAGCTCCTACAATGAGCAGTTCTTC.

There are a few counts of this clonotype. The chain joins TRBV6-1 to TRBJ2-5; D is unresolved. This CDR3 has 13 amino acids. Trimming stripped 5 bases from V and 1 base from J, with 8 bases between. Germline-derived CDR1 and CDR2 are MNHNS and SASEGT. The CDR3 sequence: CASSRTPQETQYF. CDR3 in DNA: TGTGCCAGCAGTAGGACGCCCCAAGAGACCCAGTACTTC.

In regard to this clonotype: A much larger clone lies a single base off, so this may be a read error. The rearrangement uses TRBV4-1 and TRBJ2-1; TRBD2 aligns across 9 bases. Germline CDR1 and CDR2: MGHRA and YSYEKL. V trimming: 1 base; J trimming: 10 bases; junction bases outside the gene matches: 11. The CDR3 consists of 16 residues. The CDR3 DNA reads as TGCGCCAGCAGCCAAGCTAGCGGGGCAGTCTCCTACGAGCAGTTCTTC. As protein: CASSQASGAVSYEQFF.

The chain couples TRBV7-3 to TRBJ2-5; TRBD2 matches at 11 bases. This CDR3 is built from 15 residues. With 5 bases clipped from V and 5 bases from J, the junction kept 7 bases outside the gene matches. The germline V gene has CDR1 SGHTA and CDR2 FQGTGA. CDR3 loop: CASSKQGLAEETQYF. The CDR3 nucleotides read TGTGCCAGCAGCAAACAGGGACTAGCGGAGGAGACCCAGTACTTC.

This chain connects TRBV20-1 to TRBJ2-1, with D tentatively TRBD1 or TRBD2 (5 bases each). The CDR3 is made up of 13 amino acids. The germline V gene encodes CDR1 DFQATT and CDR2 SNEGSKA (reference sequence). The V and J ends lost 7 bases and 6 bases respectively, with 16 bases between them. In DNA form, the CDR3 reads TGCAGTGGGACCCGGGGCTGGGTCAATGAGCAGTTCTTC. Amino acid sequence: CSGTRGWVNEQFF.

The chain employs TRBV10-2 and TRBJ2-1; D perhaps matches TRBD2 (5 bases). V was pared by 5 bases and J by 13 bases, with 15 bases between. CDR3 size: 12 residues. Germline V lookup: CDR1 WSHSY, CDR2 SAAADI. The CDR3 DNA follows: TGCGCCAGCAGTCCCTTCGCGGGCTCCCAGTTCTTC. This gives the protein CASSPFAGSQFF.

The sample holds a few counts of this clonotype. V and J are TRBV6-4 and TRBJ2-2, with no clear D. The CDR3 has 13 residues. V was pared by 3 bases and J by 3 bases, with 5 bases between. Germline loops: CDR1 MRHNA, CDR2 SNTAGT. CDR3 nucleotide sequence: TGTGCCAGCAGTGAAGGATACACCGGGGAGCTGTTTTTT. Its translation: CASSEGYTGELFF.

Points on this clonotype: A much larger clone is a single base away; this may be a read error. The chain uses TRBV12-3 or TRBV12-4 and TRBJ2-5, with 8 bases fitting TRBD1. The CDR3 loop spans 15 amino acids. CDR3 sequence: CASSPRSRGLEIQYF. The CDR3 nucleotides are TGTGCCAGCAGTCCCCGGAGCAGGGGGCTGGAGATCCAGTACTTC.

This clonotype was picked up many times. The chain combines TRBV6-5 with TRBJ2-7; 12 nucleotides match TRBD2. With 0 bases clipped from V and 8 bases from J, the junction kept 17 bases outside the gene matches. This CDR3 comprises 19 residues. CDR1 MNHEY and CDR2 SVGAGI come from the germline V gene. The CDR3 DNA sequence: TGTGCCAGCAGTTACTCGAGCGTTGCCGGACTAGCGGGATTATTAAAGCAGTACTTC. Translating it yields CASSYSSVAGLAGLLKQYF.

This chain joins TRBV5-1 and TRBJ1-1; a weak D match, TRBD1 (5 bases). The CDR3 is made up of 14 amino acids. Trimming removed 0 bases from V and 8 bases from J, with 14 bases in between. Germline V lookup: CDR1 SGHRS, CDR2 YFSETQ. CDR3 residues: CASSLEAGRSEAFF. The CDR3 DNA reads as TGCGCCAGCAGCTTGGAAGCGGGACGGTCGGAAGCTTTCTTT.

The V call is TRBV12-3 or TRBV12-4, the J call TRBJ1-2, with D unclear. The CDR3 runs 12 residues. V was cut by 6 bases and J by 6 bases, with 11 bases left in between. The DNA for the CDR3 is TGTGCCAGCAGCTTGATATTCGATGGCTACACCTTC. It codes for CASSLIFDGYTF.

V is TRBV3-1 and J is TRBJ2-1; D not resolved. The ends were cut back, 0 bases at V and 0 bases at J, with 3 bases in the middle. The CDR3 extends over 14 amino acids. Germline values: CDR1 LGHDT, CDR2 YNNKEL (reference sequence). The CDR3 nucleotides read TGTGCCAGCAGCCAAGATCCCTCCTACAATGAGCAGTTCTTC. It encodes CASSQDPSYNEQFF.

The chain recombines TRBV20-1 with TRBJ2-1; D gene unclear. Germline V lookup: CDR1 DFQATT, CDR2 SNEGSKA (reference sequence). Trimming took 3 bases from V and 0 from J, leaving 12 bases between them. CDR3 length equals 15 residues. CDR3 DNA sequence: TGCAGTGCTAGCCGCGGAGAGAGCTCCTACAATGAGCAGTTCTTC. It codes for CSASRGESSYNEQFF.

The V and J genes are TRBV7-2 and TRBJ1-1; 7 nucleotides line up with TRBD1. The trim removed 2 bases at V and 0 bases at J, leaving 12 bases unmatched. CDR3 length: 18 residues. In germline, CDR1 is SGHTA, CDR2 FQGNSA. CDR3 loop: CASSLNDRVSRMNTEAFF. The CDR3 nucleotides are TGTGCCAGCAGCTTAAACGACAGGGTTTCTAGGATGAACACTGAAGCTTTCTTT. The full variable domain, with the rest looked up from reference TRBV7-2 and TRBJ1-1, is GAGVSQSPSNKVTEKGKDVELRCDPISGHTALYWYRQSLGQGLEFLIYFQGNSAPDKSGLPSDRFSAERTGGSVSTLTIQRTQQEDSAVYLCASSLNDRVSRMNTEAFFGQGTRLTVV.

There are a few counts of this clonotype. The genes are TRBV4-1 and TRBJ2-3; 9 bases fit TRBD1. CDR3 length equals 16 residues. Germline CDR1 and CDR2: MGHRA and YSYEKL. J lost 2 bases, V lost 4 bases, and 7 bases had no gene match. The CDR3 bases are TGCGCCAGCAGCCCCCCGGGACAGGGCTACACAGATACGCAGTATTTT. It codes for CASSPPGQGYTDTQYF.

This clonotype was counted only a few times. The chain joins TRBV20-1 to TRBJ1-2; D may be TRBD1 (6 bases). Trimming shortened V by 6 bases and J by 5 bases, and 19 bases separated the two germline ends. The germline V gene encodes CDR1 DFQATT and CDR2 SNEGSKA (reference sequence). The CDR3 is 14 residues long. CDR3 in amino acids: CSAQERRGSYGYTF. In DNA form, the CDR3 reads TGCAGTGCCCAGGAGCGGAGGGGGTCGTATGGCTACACCTTC.

This clonotype showed up just a few times. The chain employs TRBV5-1 and TRBJ2-3; 10 bases match TRBD2. The germline V gene has CDR1 SGHRS and CDR2 YFSETQ. This CDR3 spans 17 amino acids. J was trimmed by 4 bases and V by 0 bases; bases with no gene match: 8. The chain's CDR3 is CASSLEGASGGSDTQYF. CDR3 in DNA: TGCGCCAGCAGCTTGGAAGGGGCTAGCGGGGGATCAGATACGCAGTATTTT. Full variable domain (missing parts from reference TRBV5-1 and TRBJ2-3): KAGVTQTPRYLIKTRGQQVTLSCSPISGHRSVSWYQQTPGQGLQFLFEYFSETQRNKGNFPGRFSGRQFSNSRSEMNVSTLELGDSALYLCASSLEGASGGSDTQYFGPGTRLTVL.